This T cell receptor (beta chain) stems from a study of neurological immune-mediated disorders (dated by TCRdb to between 2018 and 2021). The study in broad terms: Among the roughly 35 multiple sclerosis patients, relapsing-remitting MS accounted for about 31 and secondary progressive MS accounted for 3. The study compared peripheral blood TCR-beta repertoires of HTLV-I-associated myelopathy (HAM/TSP) patients, multiple sclerosis patients and healthy controls using UMI-based sequencing. The roughly 99 TCR-beta libraries covered PBMC samples along with longitudinal samples, technical triplicates, and paired sorted CD4+ and CD8+ T-cell subsets. The cohort was made up of approximately 69 subjects, consisting of around 14 HAM/TSP patients, some 34 multiple sclerosis patients and around 20 healthy controls. The study at large found these results: No association of the MS cluster with clinical or MRI features was observed, and the need for larger cohorts was stated by the authors. In a phylogenetic analysis, the repertoires of 18 out of 34 MS patients fell into a single cluster of related CDR3 sequences, pointing to a possible signature at the repertoire level. TCR clonal expansion was highest in HAM/TSP patients and lowest in MS patients, with MS patients falling below even healthy controls. No identical CDR3 amino acid sequences were shared among expanded clones across subjects, suggesting private TCR-beta repertoires in all groups.

From the germline V gene (reference sequence), CDR1 is DFQATT and CDR2 is SNEGSKA. V and J lose 6 bases and 2 bases, and a span of 21 bases separates them. Including the terminal cysteine and phenylalanine, the CDR3 comprises 16 residues. Of the read, only the CDR3 DNA is kept; its 48 bases are in frame from base 1. To synthesize cDNA, template-switch 5'RACE was performed with a primer carrying a 10-nucleotide random unique molecular identifier so that each TCR transcript was tagged. Every sequencing run covered 15-18 subjects and yielded more than 160 million TCR-beta sequences. Total RNA was extracted with the RNeasy kit. Using the KAPA Real-time Library Amplification kit, TCR-beta VDJ regions were amplified with primers for the TCR constant region and the 5'RACE anchor. Sample indexes and Illumina adaptors were added in a first PCR, and a second PCR then increased library yield. After Ampure bead purification, the roughly 650 bp TCR product was size-selected on a 2% E-gel SizeSelection system. Before pooling, library quality was checked on a Bioanalyzer, concentration was measured with Qubit, and libraries were quantified with the Kapa Library Quantification kit. Libraries were sequenced paired-end 2 x 150 bp on an Illumina HiSeq 2500. To increase sequence diversity, roughly 24-30% phiX was spiked into each library pool. The paper's processing steps were these. Quality-filtered reads were processed with the UMI-based MiGEC pipeline, which removed over 75% of raw TCR sequences during error correction. IMGT germline references were used for aligning VDJ genes, and each clonotype was defined as a unique CDR3 amino acid sequence together with its V-J genes. VDJtools evaluated clonal expansion, Shannon diversity and CDR3 relatedness (CalcPairwiseDistances, ClusterSamples); CLCbio workbench built phylogenetic trees. Clones with at least 8 unique UMIs were defined as expanded, with this threshold being based on coefficient-of-variation modelling across technical triplicates. The public reads were run again by TCRdb, first through fastp at Q25 and then through MiXCR, and only productive beta chains were kept. Here each entry gathers all rows of one CDR3 protein and keeps the most common genes and DNA. TCRdb, not the authors, supplied the V and J calls. Here the sample has about 46,000 distinct CDR3 sequences; under 2% occur a single time. The top ten constitute 2% to 2.5% of the sample.

Libraries from unsorted PBMCs were made from 2 million PBMCs kept in RNAlater at -80 degrees C until RNA extraction. The multiple sclerosis patients were enrolled in a US clinical protocol that evaluated disease progression with magnetic resonance imaging. PBMCs were separated from peripheral blood using Ficoll-Hypaque density gradient centrifugation and then cryopreserved in liquid nitrogen. This clonotype was observed many times. Its antigen remains undetermined. No per-base quality is available; no much larger clone lies one base away. The V and J segments used are TRBV20-1 and TRBJ2-3, with the D gene not clear enough to name. Input material: PBMCs. The TCR was taken from a woman aged 40 to 49 with multiple sclerosis. The CDR3 in this case is CSANSPGRGVTDTQYF. The DNA is TGCAGTGCCAATTCACCCGGTAGAGGAGTCACAGATACGCAGTATTTT.